The clone carrying this T cell receptor (beta chain) was counted many times. The record originates from a study of T cells after yellow fever vaccination. TCRdb re-called the 5' RACE reads with MiXCR, one entry per CDR3 protein. The table records about 63,000 distinct CDR3 sequences, 6.5% to 8% of them present only once. The TCR was taken from a man aged 30-40 years who received the YFV17D yellow fever vaccine. Sequenced here: CD8+ T cells sorted from PBMCs, sampled 15 days after the yellow fever booster vaccination.

The CDR3 loop is CASSYGTSGYEQYF. DNA of the CDR3: TGTGCCAGCAGTTACGGGACTAGCGGCTACGAGCAGTACTTC. V gene TRBV6-2 or TRBV6-3 combines with J gene TRBJ2-7, with 11 bases matching TRBD2. The V gene's germline CDR1 is MNHEY and CDR2 SVGEGT. V was pared by 2 bases and J by 3 bases, with 0 bases of the junction left unmatched. CDR3 size: 14 residues.